This is a list of T cell receptor beta chains from one sample in a study of cytomegalovirus exposure and HLA in healthy donors. Generated by immunoSEQ multiplex PCR, the TCRdb table keeps only in-frame clones and is missing some. The table lists 150,000 to 200,000 clones, more than 65% of them singletons, with around 1.9% in the top ten. Sequenced: PBMCs. All receptors come from a woman in her twenties or thirties in good health and CMV-seronegative. Each CDR3 is given with its conserved first and last residue. The order of the fields is CDR3 protein, D gene, V gene, J gene. A D gene is named only where the DNA matches it firmly.

CDR3aa: CASSSTGTGGNTIYF
d_gene: TRBD1
v_gene: TRBV27
j_gene: TRBJ1-3

CDR3aa: CASSEGWGLDGYTF
d_gene: .
v_gene: TRBV6-1
j_gene: TRBJ1-2

CDR3aa: CASRRITSGSSYNEQFF
d_gene: TRBD2
v_gene: TRBV2
j_gene: TRBJ2-1

CDR3aa: CATSSPTGSANTGELFF
d_gene: .
v_gene: TRBV11-2
j_gene: TRBJ2-2

CDR3aa: CASSDKVGGPYEQYF
d_gene: TRBD2
v_gene: TRBV10-2
j_gene: TRBJ2-7

CDR3aa: CSVGTSGSDWQFF
d_gene: TRBD2
v_gene: TRBV29-1
j_gene: TRBJ2-1

CDR3aa: CASLSNYGYTF
d_gene: .
v_gene: TRBV2
j_gene: TRBJ1-2

CDR3aa: CASSLTGGNNEQFF
d_gene: TRBD1
v_gene: TRBV5-1
j_gene: TRBJ2-1

CDR3aa: CASSYHGQVTTEAFF
d_gene: TRBD1
v_gene: TRBV6-5
j_gene: TRBJ1-1

CDR3aa: CASSPGRISGEYGYTF
d_gene: .
v_gene: TRBV7-3
j_gene: TRBJ1-2

CDR3aa: CASSLSGRAGNEQFF
d_gene: TRBD2
v_gene: TRBV7-3
j_gene: TRBJ2-1

CDR3aa: CASTPGGNSGNTIYF
d_gene: .
v_gene: TRBV6-5
j_gene: TRBJ1-3

CDR3aa: CASSRPTGAREAFF
d_gene: TRBD1
v_gene: TRBV18
j_gene: TRBJ1-1

CDR3aa: CASSLAFTSSYEQYF
d_gene: .
v_gene: TRBV7-8
j_gene: TRBJ2-7

CDR3aa: CASSGGVGTGNQPQHF
d_gene: TRBD1
v_gene: TRBV6-1
j_gene: TRBJ1-5

CDR3aa: CASSEVDSSSYEQYF
d_gene: .
v_gene: TRBV6-1
j_gene: TRBJ2-7

CDR3aa: CSVGTGNTEAFF
d_gene: .
v_gene: TRBV29-1
j_gene: TRBJ1-1

CDR3aa: CASSQDLGRSGRLQETQYF
d_gene: TRBD2
v_gene: TRBV4-1
j_gene: TRBJ2-5

CDR3aa: CASSLSARVWYGYTF
d_gene: .
v_gene: TRBV27
j_gene: TRBJ1-2

CDR3aa: CASSLQRPANTGELFF
d_gene: .
v_gene: TRBV7-3
j_gene: TRBJ2-2

CDR3aa: CASSVGLAGERGPETQYF
d_gene: TRBD2
v_gene: TRBV9
j_gene: TRBJ2-5

CDR3aa: CASSAKTGGKLFF
d_gene: TRBD1
v_gene: TRBV9
j_gene: TRBJ1-4

CDR3aa: CASSEFTPRGGRLRVGLGYGYTF
d_gene: .
v_gene: TRBV10-2
j_gene: TRBJ1-2

CDR3aa: CASSVMWGRSYEQYF
d_gene: .
v_gene: TRBV9
j_gene: TRBJ2-7

CDR3aa: CASSADRISNQPQHF
d_gene: TRBD1
v_gene: TRBV6-1
j_gene: TRBJ1-5

CDR3aa: CASSLGLSTDTQYF
d_gene: .
v_gene: TRBV7-3
j_gene: TRBJ2-3

CDR3aa: CASSALGTGGIIGGYTF
d_gene: TRBD1
v_gene: TRBV7-2
j_gene: TRBJ1-2

CDR3aa: CASSVGGTASNYGYTF
d_gene: TRBD1
v_gene: TRBV9
j_gene: TRBJ1-2

CDR3aa: CASSGALKTGIMNTEAFF
d_gene: .
v_gene: TRBV5-1
j_gene: TRBJ1-1

CDR3aa: CASSSSGTGGDPLHF
d_gene: TRBD1
v_gene: TRBV7-3
j_gene: TRBJ1-6

CDR3aa: CASSPNRGLSNEQFF
d_gene: TRBD1
v_gene: TRBV11-3
j_gene: TRBJ2-1

CDR3aa: CASSELTGLGNEKLFF
d_gene: .
v_gene: TRBV25-1
j_gene: TRBJ1-4

CDR3aa: CASSLQGRYTGELFF
d_gene: TRBD1
v_gene: TRBV5-4
j_gene: TRBJ2-2

CDR3aa: CASSQNRGGNTEAFF
d_gene: TRBD1
v_gene: TRBV4-1
j_gene: TRBJ1-1

CDR3aa: CASSERIGGFSYQGQPQHF
d_gene: .
v_gene: TRBV6-1
j_gene: TRBJ1-5

CDR3aa: CASSLRGNQPQHF
d_gene: .
v_gene: TRBV7-2
j_gene: TRBJ1-5

CDR3aa: CATRTDRVGEQYF
d_gene: TRBD1
v_gene: TRBV2
j_gene: TRBJ2-7

CDR3aa: CASSQEVGVPNQPQHF
d_gene: .
v_gene: TRBV4-1
j_gene: TRBJ1-5

CDR3aa: CASSPTDRVYGYTF
d_gene: TRBD1
v_gene: TRBV18
j_gene: TRBJ1-2

CDR3aa: CARTTGVGYEQYF
d_gene: TRBD1
v_gene: TRBV30
j_gene: TRBJ2-7